This passage covers 16 T cell receptor beta chains from one sample sequenced in a study of beta chain features in type 1 diabetes. Since all of the isolated RNA was reverse transcribed, expressed TCRB transcripts were what got sequenced. TCRdb's copy holds only in-frame clones and misses some; the assay was immunoSEQ multiplex PCR. The data show hundreds of thousands of clones, approximately 15% seen once. The sequencing sample was made of naive CD4+ T cells from blood. The receptors here all came from a young man in good health.

This clone has a handful of counts. The chain carries TRBV7-8 and TRBJ2-7; no definite D call. CDR3 size: 15 residues. V dropped 2 bases and J dropped 0 bases, with 11 bases sitting between them. Germline lookup yields CDR1 SGHVS and CDR2 FQNEAQ. Here the CDR3 DNA reads TGTGCCAGCAGCTTATTGGCAGAGAGCTCCTACGAGCAGTACGTC. It is translated as CASSLLAESSYEQYV.

V is TRBV9 and J is TRBJ2-3, with D tentatively TRBD1 (6 bases). The V and J ends lost 3 bases and 8 bases respectively, with 19 bases between them. The CDR3 spans 15 residues. Germline V CDR1 and CDR2: SGDLS, YYNGEE. The DNA of the CDR3 is TGTGCCAGCAGCGCAGGGGCGGAGAGAGACGTTACGCAGTATTTT. Translation: CASSAGAERDVTQYF.

In its sample, this clone was seen once. The rearrangement joins TRBV7-2 to TRBJ1-4, with D unresolved. In germline, CDR1 is SGHTA, CDR2 FQGNSA. The CDR3 has 12 residues. V shed 6 bases and J shed 14 bases, with 16 bases lying between them. For the CDR3, the DNA is TGTGCCAGCAGGTTCCTATCAGCTGATCTGTTTTTT. The encoded protein is CASRFLSADLFF.

This clone is a singleton in its sample. V usage is TRBV11-2 and J usage is TRBJ1-1, with D possibly matching TRBD1 (5 bases). V lost 0 bases and J lost 10, with 12 bases in between. This CDR3 is 13 amino acids long. Germline-derived CDR1 and CDR2 are SGHAT and FQNNGV. CDR3 amino acids: CASSLDLKGRAFF. The CDR3 DNA is TGTGCCAGCAGCTTAGATCTTAAGGGGAGAGCTTTCTTT.

V is TRBV4-3 and J is TRBJ1-1; tentatively, D is TRBD1 (5 bases). Trimming shortened V by 1 base and J by 4 bases, and 13 bases separated the two germline ends. This CDR3 is built from 15 residues. CDR1 and CDR2 from the germline V gene are LGHNA and YSLEER. Here the CDR3 DNA reads TGCGCCAGCAGCCAAGGTCCACAGGCCGGCACTGAAGCTTTCTTT. Translating gives CASSQGPQAGTEAFF.

The table lists this clone with a few counts. The V gene is TRBV5-4, the J gene TRBJ1-2, with 7 nucleotides matching TRBD1. Trimming removed 4 bases from V and 0 bases from J; junction bases left unmatched: 3. CDR1 is SGHNT, CDR2 YYREEE, per germline (reference sequence). The CDR3 is made up of 14 amino acids. CDR3 residues: CASSGGTANYGYTF. CDR3 DNA sequence: TGTGCCAGCAGCGGGGGGACAGCTAACTATGGCTACACCTTC.

This clone was recorded a few times. V usage is TRBV2 and J usage is TRBJ2-3; D unresolved. Trimming pared 2 bases from V and 2 bases from J, leaving 11 bases between. CDR3 length: 15 residues. The germline V gene encodes CDR1 SNHLY and CDR2 FYNNEI. CDR3 protein: CASSERLLATDTQYF. DNA of the CDR3: TGTGCCAGCAGTGAAAGACTCCTCGCCACAGATACGCAGTATTTT. Drawing the rest from reference TRBV2 and TRBJ2-3, the complete variable domain is EPEVTQTPSHQVTQMGQEVILRCVPISNHLYFYWYRQILGQKVEFLVSFYNNEISEKSEIFDDQFSVERPDGSNFTLKIRSTKLEDSAMYFCASSERLLATDTQYFGPGTRLTVL.

CDR3 coding DNA: TGTGCCAGCAGCGAATCTAGCGGGGGACAAGAGACCCAGTACTTC. Amino acids: CASSESSGGQETQYF. The V call is TRBV6-5, the J call TRBJ2-5, with TRBD2 identical over 10 bases. The V and J ends lost 6 bases and 2 bases, in that order; junction bases with no gene match: 6. CDR1 and CDR2 from the germline V gene are MNHEY and SVGAGI. The CDR3 extends over 15 amino acids.

DNA of the CDR3: TGTGCCAGCAGCCAAGAAAGAGTGAACACTGAAGCTTTCTTT. Its protein is CASSQERVNTEAFF. The chain combines TRBV14 with TRBJ1-1; D ambiguous. V was clipped by 0 bases and J by 0 bases, with 5 bases between them. The CDR3 has 14 residues. The germline V gene has CDR1 SGHDN and CDR2 FVKESK.

This clone has a handful of counts. In the same sample, other DNA sequences code for this CDR3. The rearrangement links TRBV9 to TRBJ2-3; D possibly corresponds to TRBD1 (7 bases). CDR3 size: 15 residues. The ends were cut back, 1 base at V and 6 bases at J, with 15 bases in the middle. Per the germline V gene, CDR1 is SGDLS and CDR2 is YYNGEE. The CDR3 nucleotides read TGTGCCAGCAGCGTAACTCAGGGGGGAACGGATACGCAGTATTTT. This encodes CASSVTQGGTDTQYF.

This clone has only a few counts. The V gene is TRBV18, the J gene TRBJ1-5; 8 nucleotides line up with TRBD1. The CDR3 contains 16 residues. V dropped 3 bases and J dropped 0; count of bases not matched to a gene: 4. The V gene's germline CDR1 is KGHSH and CDR2 LQKENI. The CDR3 DNA sequence: TGTGCCAGCTCACCGCAGGGGGCAGTTAGCAATCAGCCCCAGCATTTT. As protein: CASSPQGAVSNQPQHF.

This clone was seen a few times. In the same sample, other DNA sequences code for this CDR3. CDR3 in DNA: TGCGCCAGCAGCGGGCGGACAGGAAAAGAGACCCAGTACTTC. As protein: CASSGRTGKETQYF. The rearrangement uses TRBV5-1 and TRBJ2-5; 7 bases match TRBD1. In germline, CDR1 is SGHRS, CDR2 YFSETQ. V shed 4 bases, J shed 3 bases, and the junction held 6 bases outside the gene matches. The CDR3 is 14 residues long. Full variable domain (outside the CDR3, taken from reference TRBV5-1 and TRBJ2-5): KAGVTQTPRYLIKTRGQQVTLSCSPISGHRSVSWYQQTPGQGLQFLFEYFSETQRNKGNFPGRFSGRQFSNSRSEMNVSTLELGDSALYLCASSGRTGKETQYFGPGTRLLVL.

This sequence joins TRBV5-4 and TRBJ2-3, with TRBD2 matching 10 bases. CDR1 is SGHNT, CDR2 YYREEE, per germline (reference sequence). V dropped 4 bases and J dropped 6; count of bases not matched to a gene: 5. The CDR3 is made up of 14 amino acids. The CDR3 DNA reads as TGTGCCAGCAGCACCGGACTAGCGGTCGATACGCAGTATTTT. Encoded protein: CASSTGLAVDTQYF.

The CDR3 DNA is TGTGCCAGCAGCGCACATAGCGGGAGCACAGATACGCAGTATTTT. It codes for CASSAHSGSTDTQYF. The genes are TRBV7-2 and TRBJ2-3; 7 nucleotides line up with TRBD2. The CDR3 covers 15 residues. The V gene end was trimmed by 5 bases and the J gene end by 0 bases; junction bases not matched to a gene: 5. CDR1 is SGHTA and CDR2 is FQGNSA in the germline V gene.

The chain links TRBV21-1 to TRBJ2-7; the DNA was not used to check the table's D call, TRBD2. TRBV21-1 has pseudogene status. The CDR3 spans 13 residues. The DNA of the CDR3 is TGTGCCAGACCTCTAGCGCGGATCTACGAGCAGTACGTC. Translated: CARPLARIYEQYV.

This clone was seen ten or more times. CDR3 amino acids: CASRELGNEQFF. DNA of the CDR3: TGTGCCAGCAGAGAACTTGGGAATGAGCAGTTCTTC. The rearrangement links TRBV28 to TRBJ2-1, with no clear D. Trimming pared 6 bases from V and 7 bases from J, leaving 10 bases between. The CDR3 contains 12 residues. In germline, CDR1 is MDHEN, CDR2 SYDVKM.